Reported below is one T cell receptor beta chain. Its binding antigen is unknown. Per-nucleotide qualities are absent, and no much larger clonotype sits a single base away. Cut back by 3 bases and 3 bases, the V and J ends lie 28 bases apart. The CDR3 runs 19 residues from the cysteine to the phenylalanine. Left in the record is the CDR3 DNA by itself, 57 bases read in frame from the first base. The germline V gene provides CDR1 SGDLS and CDR2 YYNGEE. This sample is drawn from a study of cytomegalovirus exposure and HLA in healthy donors (dated by TCRdb to 2016 to 2017). Regarding the study in general: According to a later analysis, one platform produced both the roughly 110 validation repertoires and the 666 repertoires of the first cohort. The aim of the study was to test whether cataloging public T cell receptors could identify signatures of past pathogen exposure. To predict cytomegalovirus infection status, the study brought together high-throughput TCR immunosequencing, statistical association of individual TCRs with disease status, and machine learning. Along with the approximately 700-subject first cohort, a separate validation cohort of over 90 different subjects was used.

Separate from the roughly 630-subject first cohort, the validation cohort of 120 subjects was the group to which the donors belonged. The library came from the immunoSEQ multiplex PCR assay. The published analysis was carried out like this. A statistical classification framework was developed to diagnose cytomegalovirus status using the catalog of TCR beta chain sequences. Sourced from immuneACCESS, this table was stored by TCRdb with only in-frame sequences that have V and J called. A share of the clones is absent; for the studies checked, an unresolved V gene accounts for under half, and the remainder has no known explanation. V, J and clone size were drawn from that table, and D and trimming were deduced from the DNA. The sample table shows approximately 65,000 clones, and roughly 96% are seen once. Clones ranked in the top ten supply 2% to 2.5% of the sample. Study-level results and caveats: In vitro tests confirmed that a few of the cytomegalovirus-associated TCR beta chains recognize cytomegalovirus antigens. Most TCR sequences were observed very rarely across donors, whereas some public TCRs were present in many individuals. The study listed approximately 150 TCR beta chains as associated with cytomegalovirus. In a later analysis, TCRs clustered in the first cohort were found to also tend to co-occur in the roughly 120 validation repertoires, with 90% to 95% of cluster scores above 0. The authors suggested that the approach could potentially be generalized to other disease states and immunological phenotypes. Cytomegalovirus status was reported to be diagnosed by the classifier with high specificity and sensitivity in both the original and validation cohorts. The validation cohort had no HLA typing available for a later analysis, so co-occurrence within that cohort was assessed over all 120 or so repertoires.

The chain employs TRBV9 and TRBJ2-7; TRBD2 could be the D gene, as 7 bases match. Sequences were obtained from PBMCs. The clonotype originates from a man aged 18 to 29 in good health and CMV-seronegative. The nucleotide sequence is given as TGTGCCAGCAGCGCAGGGGAGGGGAGTGGGCCCCTTGCCTTCTACGAGCAGTACTTC. Translated, this is CASSAGEGSGPLAFYEQYF.